Below, 15 T cell receptor beta chains from the same sample are listed, as sequenced in a study of T cell changes during pregnancy in multiple sclerosis. This table comes from immunoSEQ multiplex PCR, and its TCRdb copy is limited to in-frame clones, with some not included. The sample has about 65,000 clones, approximately 92% seen once. The sample in question was CD8+ T cells from peripheral blood mononuclear cells, obtained in the third trimester of pregnancy. The receptors originated from a female donor in good health, enrolled as a control in a pregnancy study.

The chain combines TRBV7-9 with TRBJ1-4; TRBD1 aligns across 7 bases. The CDR3 has 17 amino acids. V gave up 4 bases and J gave up 2 bases; unmatched junction bases: 10. Germline V gene data show CDR1 as SEHNR and CDR2 as FQNEAQ (reference sequence). Here the CDR3 DNA reads TGTGCCAGCAGCTCACTACAATACAGGGGTACTAATGAAAAACTGTTTTTT. Encoded protein: CASSSLQYRGTNEKLFF.

In nucleotides, the CDR3 is TGTGCCAGCAGGACTAGCGGGGAGGCCGAGCAGTACTTC. This encodes CASRTSGEAEQYF. The V call is TRBV2, the J call TRBJ2-7, with TRBD2 identical over 11 bases. Germline V gene data show CDR1 as SNHLY and CDR2 as FYNNEI. J gave up 6 bases and V 6 bases, and 4 bases lay outside the gene matches. The CDR3 length is 13 residues. The whole variable domain, filled in from reference TRBV2 and TRBJ2-7, reads EPEVTQTPSHQVTQMGQEVILRCVPISNHLYFYWYRQILGQKVEFLVSFYNNEISEKSEIFDDQFSVERPDGSNFTLKIRSTKLEDSAMYFCASRTSGEAEQYFGPGTRLTVT.

The rearrangement joins TRBV27 to TRBJ1-2; D uncertain. Germline V gives CDR1 MNHEY, CDR2 SMNVEV (reference sequence). The CDR3 sequence is 12 residues long. Trimming shortened V by 7 bases and J by 8 bases, and 14 bases separated the two germline ends. CDR3 residues: CASTDLRSGYTF. As DNA, the CDR3 is TGTGCCAGCACCGATTTGAGATCGGGCTACACCTTC.

The chain is built from TRBV12-5 and TRBJ2-3, with TRBD1 identical over 9 bases. The V gene end was trimmed by 6 bases and the J gene end by 0 bases; junction bases not matched to a gene: 4. CDR3 size: 15 residues. Germline V gene lookup returns CDR1 LGHNT and CDR2 FRNRAP. The CDR3: CASGQDRGSTDTQYF. The CDR3 nucleotides are TGTGCTAGTGGGCAGGACAGGGGAAGCACAGATACGCAGTATTTT.

V gene TRBV9 combines with J gene TRBJ1-3; no clear D gene. V was cut by 0 bases and J by 0 bases, with 7 bases left in between. This CDR3 is built from 15 residues. CDR1 SGDLS and CDR2 YYNGEE come from the germline V gene. The CDR3 DNA sequence: TGTGCCAGCAGCGTAGGGGCCAGCTCTGGAAACACCATATATTTT. Its translation is CASSVGASSGNTIYF.

The chain carries TRBV5-6 and TRBJ2-5; 9 nucleotides line up with TRBD2. Trimming cost V 1 base and J 4 bases; bases outside gene matches: 5. CDR1 and CDR2 from the germline V gene are SGHDT and YYEEEE. CDR3 length: 15 amino acids. CDR3 residues: CASSLRAGGPETQYF. DNA for the CDR3: TGTGCCAGCAGCTTGAGGGCGGGGGGGCCAGAGACCCAGTACTTC.

The chain is built from TRBV6-5 and TRBJ2-1; a weak D match, TRBD1 (5 bases). Trimming stripped 10 bases from V and 6 bases from J, with 16 bases between. The CDR3 covers 13 residues. CDR1 is MNHEY, CDR2 SVGAGI, per germline. The CDR3 DNA sequence: TGTGCCATCAGAAGGCAGGGAACCAATGAGCAGTTCTTC. Its protein is CAIRRQGTNEQFF.

V is TRBV19 and J is TRBJ1-2, with D perhaps matching TRBD1 (6 bases). The ends were cut back, 4 bases at V and 0 bases at J, with 9 bases in the middle. This CDR3 is 14 amino acids long. CDR1 is LNHDA and CDR2 is SQIVND in the germline V gene (reference sequence). CDR3 nucleotide sequence: TGTGCCAGTAGTACCCGGACAGCTAACTATGGCTACACCTTC. It codes for CASSTRTANYGYTF.

The V gene is TRBV11-2, the J gene TRBJ2-7; 9 nucleotides agree with TRBD1. There are 14 residues in the CDR3. Germline loops: CDR1 SGHAT, CDR2 FQNNGV. V lost 6 bases, J lost 3 bases, and 6 bases stayed unmatched. Here the CDR3 reads CASRYRDRDYEQYF. Here the CDR3 DNA reads TGTGCCAGCAGGTACCGGGACAGGGACTACGAGCAGTACTTC.

The V gene is TRBV13, the J gene TRBJ1-2; TRBD1 matches 9 bases. The CDR3 contains 15 residues. Germline loops: CDR1 PRHDT, CDR2 FYEKMQ (reference sequence). The junction had 11 bases not matched to a gene; V was cut back by 5 bases and J by 7 bases. DNA of the CDR3: TGTGCCAGCAGCGCGTACGGGACAGGGACTATTGGCTACACCTTC. The encoded protein is CASSAYGTGTIGYTF.

The rearrangement links TRBV19 to TRBJ1-4; perhaps TRBD1 as D (5 bases). Germline values: CDR1 LNHDA, CDR2 SQIVND (reference sequence). The CDR3 has 13 amino acids. The V gene lost 6 bases and the J gene lost 7 bases, with 12 bases spanning the gap. The CDR3 spells CASSTGLGEKLFF. CDR3 coding DNA: TGTGCCAGTAGCACGGGACTGGGTGAAAAACTGTTTTTT.

The genes are TRBV18 and TRBJ2-2, with D maybe TRBD1 (7 bases). Germline CDR1 KGHSH, CDR2 LQKENI. The CDR3 has 18 residues. Trimming removed 3 bases at V and 4 bases at J, with 21 bases between. The CDR3 DNA follows: TGTGCCAGCTCACCCCGACAGGGAGGCGCCGAGGTCACCGGGGAGCTGTTTTTT. As protein: CASSPRQGGAEVTGELFF.

The chain links TRBV7-2 to TRBJ2-3; TRBD2 agrees at 14 bases. The CDR3 has 16 residues. The J segment lost 4 bases and the V segment lost 4 bases, leaving 4 bases of the junction unmatched. Germline CDR1 is SGHTA and CDR2 is FQGNSA. In nucleotides, the CDR3 is TGTGCCAGCAGCTCCCGACTAGCGGGGGGGGCAGATACGCAGTATTTT. It yields the protein CASSSRLAGGADTQYF.

The rearrangement links TRBV29-1 to TRBJ2-7; D gene unclear. V lost 7 bases to trimming and J lost 0 bases, with 7 bases between them. The CDR3 has 11 residues. Germline lookup yields CDR1 SQVTM and CDR2 ANQGSEA. The CDR3 nucleotides read TGCAGCGGCACAGACTCCTACGAGCAGTACTTC. Its translation: CSGTDSYEQYF.

The V and J genes are TRBV5-6 and TRBJ2-7; 9 bases fit TRBD1. The V gene end was trimmed by 4 bases and the J gene end by 3 bases; junction bases not matched to a gene: 2. Germline V gene data show CDR1 as SGHDT and CDR2 as YYEEEE. The CDR3 spans 13 residues. CDR3 amino acids: CASSRDRDYEQYF. The CDR3 region has the DNA TGTGCCAGCAGCAGGGACAGGGACTACGAGCAGTACTTC.